A single TCR beta chain is shown here with its context. TCRdb called the PCR reads again in MiXCR, with one record for every CDR3 protein. Of about 12,000 distinct CDR3 sequences listed, 52% are singletons. This sample is part of a study of tumor-infiltrating lymphocytes in oesophageal squamous cell carcinoma. Germline V gives CDR1 MNHEY, CDR2 SMNVEV (reference sequence). After removal of 8 bases from V and 10 bases from J, the junction contained 8 bases not matched to a gene. This CDR3 comprises 13 residues. The receptor was isolated from a female donor with esophageal squamous cell carcinoma. This rearrangement joins TRBV27 to TRBJ1-6; 7 bases are shared with TRBD1. The sample consisted of esophageal tumor tissue. This CDR3 reads CASAQGSESPLHF. DNA for the CDR3: TGTGCCAGCGCACAGGGGTCGGAGTCACCCCTCCACTTT.